This record concerns one TCR beta chain sequence. Antigen: not known. The sample belongs to a study of cytomegalovirus exposure and HLA in healthy donors. Profiling relied on immunoSEQ multiplex PCR, and the TCRdb table lists in-frame clones only, not all of them. The sample contains about 140,000 clones, almost 85% of which appear only once. General observations from the study: Within the approximately 120 validation repertoires, first-cohort TCR clusters tended to co-occur, according to a later analysis.

The CDR3 consists of 14 residues. The germline V and J ends were trimmed by 2 bases and 4 bases, with 11 bases remaining between them. CDR1 MNHEY and CDR2 SVGAGI come from the germline V gene. The source material was PBMCs. The clonotype comes from a woman in her twenties or thirties in good health and CMV-seronegative. The chain combines TRBV6-5 with TRBJ1-2; no firm D call. The CDR3 is CASSYRLEGYGYTF. CDR3 coding DNA: TGTGCCAGCAGTTACCGCCTTGAGGGCTATGGCTACACCTTC.